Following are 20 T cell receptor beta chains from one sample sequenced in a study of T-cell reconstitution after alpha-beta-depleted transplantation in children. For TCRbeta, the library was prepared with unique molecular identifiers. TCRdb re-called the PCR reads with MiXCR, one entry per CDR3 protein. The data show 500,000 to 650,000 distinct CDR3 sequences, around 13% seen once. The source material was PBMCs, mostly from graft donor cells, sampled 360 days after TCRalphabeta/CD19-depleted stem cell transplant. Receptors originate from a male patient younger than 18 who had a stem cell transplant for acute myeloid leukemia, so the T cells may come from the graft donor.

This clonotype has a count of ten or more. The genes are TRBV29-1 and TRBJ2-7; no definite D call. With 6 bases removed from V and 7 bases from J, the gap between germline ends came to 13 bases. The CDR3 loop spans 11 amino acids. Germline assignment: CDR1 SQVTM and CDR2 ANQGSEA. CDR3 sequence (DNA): TGCAGCGTCCCCGTGGATGGGGAGCAGTACTTC. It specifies CSVPVDGEQYF.

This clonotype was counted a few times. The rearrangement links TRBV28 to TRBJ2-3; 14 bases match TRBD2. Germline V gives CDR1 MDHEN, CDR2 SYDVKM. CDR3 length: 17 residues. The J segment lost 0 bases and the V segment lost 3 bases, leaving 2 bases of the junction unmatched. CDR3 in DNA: TGTGCCAGCAGTTTCCGACTAGCGGGAGGGAGCACAGATACGCAGTATTTT. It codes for CASSFRLAGGSTDTQYF.

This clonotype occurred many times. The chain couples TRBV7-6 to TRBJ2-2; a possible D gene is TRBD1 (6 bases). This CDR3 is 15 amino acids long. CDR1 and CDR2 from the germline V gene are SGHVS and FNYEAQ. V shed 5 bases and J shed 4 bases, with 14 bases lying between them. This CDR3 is CASSPDRRPTGELFF. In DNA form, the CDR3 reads TGTGCCAGCAGCCCCGACAGGAGACCCACCGGGGAGCTGTTTTTT.

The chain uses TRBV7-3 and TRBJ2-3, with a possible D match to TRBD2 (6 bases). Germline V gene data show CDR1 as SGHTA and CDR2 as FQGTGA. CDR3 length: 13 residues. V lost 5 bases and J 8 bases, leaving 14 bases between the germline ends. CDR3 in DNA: TGTGCCAGCAGCCCCCCCTCAGCGGGTACGCAGTATTTT. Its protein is CASSPPSAGTQYF.

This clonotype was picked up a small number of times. DNA of the CDR3: TGTGCCACCAGTGATTTTTCGGCCGCTGGCACAGATACGCAGTATTTT. This gives the protein CATSDFSAAGTDTQYF. The chain couples TRBV24-1 to TRBJ2-3, with no clear D. CDR3 size: 16 residues. The germline V gene has CDR1 KGHDR and CDR2 SFDVKD. The V gene lost 1 base and the J gene lost 1 base, with 11 bases spanning the gap.

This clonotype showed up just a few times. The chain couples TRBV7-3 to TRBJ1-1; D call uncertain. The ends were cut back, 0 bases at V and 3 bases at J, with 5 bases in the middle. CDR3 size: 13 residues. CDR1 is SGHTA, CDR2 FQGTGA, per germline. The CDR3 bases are TGTGCCAGCAGCTTAACCGGGTACACTGAAGCTTTCTTT. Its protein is CASSLTGYTEAFF.

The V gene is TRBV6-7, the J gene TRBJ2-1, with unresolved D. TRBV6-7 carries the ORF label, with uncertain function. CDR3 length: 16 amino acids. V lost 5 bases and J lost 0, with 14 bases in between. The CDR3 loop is CASSNRGSSSYNEQFF. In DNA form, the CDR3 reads TGTGCCAGCAGTAACCGAGGTTCCAGCTCCTACAATGAGCAGTTCTTC.

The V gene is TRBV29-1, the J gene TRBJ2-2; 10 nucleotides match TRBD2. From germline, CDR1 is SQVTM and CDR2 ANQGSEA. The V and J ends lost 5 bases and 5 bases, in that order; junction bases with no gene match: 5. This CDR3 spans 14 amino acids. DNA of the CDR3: TGCAGCGTTCGAGCGGGAGGGCTAACCGGGGAGCTGTTTTTT. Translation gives CSVRAGGLTGELFF.

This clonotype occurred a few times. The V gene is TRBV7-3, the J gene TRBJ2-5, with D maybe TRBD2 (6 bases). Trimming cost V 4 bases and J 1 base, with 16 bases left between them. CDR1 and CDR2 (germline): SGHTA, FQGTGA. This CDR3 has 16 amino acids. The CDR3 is CASSSNPGTVQETQYF. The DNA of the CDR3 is TGTGCCAGCAGCTCGAACCCTGGGACTGTCCAAGAGACCCAGTACTTC.

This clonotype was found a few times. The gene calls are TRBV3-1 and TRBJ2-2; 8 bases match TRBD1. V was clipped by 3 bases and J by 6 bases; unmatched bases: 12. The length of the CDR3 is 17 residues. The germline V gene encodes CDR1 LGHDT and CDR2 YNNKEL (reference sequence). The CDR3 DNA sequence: TGTGCCAGCAGCCAGGGAGACAGGGGCAGTAGGGCCGGGGAGCTGTTTTTT. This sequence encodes CASSQGDRGSRAGELFF.

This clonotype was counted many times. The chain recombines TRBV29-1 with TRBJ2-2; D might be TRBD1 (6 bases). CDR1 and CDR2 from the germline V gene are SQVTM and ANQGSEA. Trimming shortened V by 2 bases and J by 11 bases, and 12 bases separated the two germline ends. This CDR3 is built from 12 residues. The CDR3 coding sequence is TGCAGCGTTGAAAGGGGGATCGGTGAGCTGTTTTTT. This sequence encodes CSVERGIGELFF.

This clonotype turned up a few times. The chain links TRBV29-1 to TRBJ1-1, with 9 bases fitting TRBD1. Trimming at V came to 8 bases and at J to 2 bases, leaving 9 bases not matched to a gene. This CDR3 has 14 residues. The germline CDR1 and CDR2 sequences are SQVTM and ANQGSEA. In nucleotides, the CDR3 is TGCAGCCTTAGGACAGGGGCTGTTAACACTGAAGCTTTCTTT. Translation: CSLRTGAVNTEAFF.

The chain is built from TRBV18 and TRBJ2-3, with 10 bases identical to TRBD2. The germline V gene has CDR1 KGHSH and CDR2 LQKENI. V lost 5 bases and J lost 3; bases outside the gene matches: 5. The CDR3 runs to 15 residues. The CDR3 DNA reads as TGTGCCAGCTCAATTGGACTAGCGGCAACAGATACGCAGTATTTT. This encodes CASSIGLAATDTQYF.

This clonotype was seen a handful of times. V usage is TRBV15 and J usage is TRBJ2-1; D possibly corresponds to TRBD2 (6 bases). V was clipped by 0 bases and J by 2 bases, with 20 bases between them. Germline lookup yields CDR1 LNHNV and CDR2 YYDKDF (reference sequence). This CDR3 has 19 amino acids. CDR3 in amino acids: CATSRDLLGIPSAYNEQFF. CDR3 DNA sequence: TGTGCCACCAGCAGAGATCTTTTGGGTATTCCTAGCGCCTACAATGAGCAGTTCTTC.

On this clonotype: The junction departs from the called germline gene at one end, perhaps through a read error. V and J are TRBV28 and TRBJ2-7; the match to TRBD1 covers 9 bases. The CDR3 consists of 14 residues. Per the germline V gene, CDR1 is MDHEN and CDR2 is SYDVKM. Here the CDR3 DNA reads TGTGCCAGCAGGGGGGGGACAGGGTCCTACCAGCAGTACTTC. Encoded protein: CASRGGTGSYQQYF.

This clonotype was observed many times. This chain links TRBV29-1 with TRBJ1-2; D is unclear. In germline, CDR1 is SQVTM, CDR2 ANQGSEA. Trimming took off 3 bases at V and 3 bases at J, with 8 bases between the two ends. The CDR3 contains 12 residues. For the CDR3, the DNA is TGCAGCGTTGAGGGCCCCTACTATGGCTACACCTTC. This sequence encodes CSVEGPYYGYTF.

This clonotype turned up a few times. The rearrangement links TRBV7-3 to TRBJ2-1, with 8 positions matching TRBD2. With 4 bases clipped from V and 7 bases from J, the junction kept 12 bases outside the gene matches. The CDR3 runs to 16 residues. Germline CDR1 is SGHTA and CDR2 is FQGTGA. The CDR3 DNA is TGTGCCAGCAGCTATAATCCGGGCCCGGGGGGGAATGAGCAGTTCTTC. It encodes CASSYNPGPGGNEQFF. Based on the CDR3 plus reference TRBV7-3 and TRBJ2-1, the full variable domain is GAGVSQTPSNKVTEKGKYVELRCDPISGHTALYWYRQSLGQGPEFLIYFQGTGAADDSGLPNDRFFAVRPEGSVSTLKIQRTERGDSAVYLCASSYNPGPGGNEQFFGPGTRLTVL.

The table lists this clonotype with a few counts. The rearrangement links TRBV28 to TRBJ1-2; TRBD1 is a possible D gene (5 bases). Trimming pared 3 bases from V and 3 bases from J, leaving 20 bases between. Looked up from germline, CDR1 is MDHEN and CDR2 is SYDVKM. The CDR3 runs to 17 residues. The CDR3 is CASSFHGTPRRDYGYTF. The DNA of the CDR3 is TGTGCCAGCAGTTTCCATGGGACCCCCAGGAGGGACTATGGCTACACCTTC.

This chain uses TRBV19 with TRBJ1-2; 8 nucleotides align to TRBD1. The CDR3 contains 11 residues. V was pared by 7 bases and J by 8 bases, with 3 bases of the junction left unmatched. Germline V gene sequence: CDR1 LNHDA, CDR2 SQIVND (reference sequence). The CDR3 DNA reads TGTGCCAGTACCACAGGGGGAGGCTACACCTTC. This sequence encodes CASTTGGGYTF. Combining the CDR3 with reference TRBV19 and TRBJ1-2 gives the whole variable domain DGGITQSPKYLFRKEGQNVTLSCEQNLNHDAMYWYRQDPGQGLRLIYYSQIVNDFQKGDIAEGYSVSREKKESFPLTVTSAQKNPTAFYLCASTTGGGYTFGSGTRLTVV.

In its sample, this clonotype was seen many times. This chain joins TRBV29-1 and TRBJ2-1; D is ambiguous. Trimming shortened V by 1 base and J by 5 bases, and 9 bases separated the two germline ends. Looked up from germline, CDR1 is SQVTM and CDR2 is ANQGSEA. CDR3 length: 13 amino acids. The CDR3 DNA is TGCAGCGTTGAAGGTCGGTCCCACAATGAGCAGTTCTTC. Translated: CSVEGRSHNEQFF.